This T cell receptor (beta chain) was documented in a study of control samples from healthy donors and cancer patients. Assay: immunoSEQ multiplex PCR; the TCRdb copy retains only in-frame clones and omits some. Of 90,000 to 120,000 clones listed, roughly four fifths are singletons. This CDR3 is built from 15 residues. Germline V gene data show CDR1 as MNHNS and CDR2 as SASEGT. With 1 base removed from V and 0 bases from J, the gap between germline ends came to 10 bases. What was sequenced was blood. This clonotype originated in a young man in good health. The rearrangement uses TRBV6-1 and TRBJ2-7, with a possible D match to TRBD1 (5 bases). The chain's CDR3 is CASSEGGPPSYEQYV. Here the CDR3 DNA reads TGTGCCAGCAGTGAAGGGGGCCCCCCCTCCTACGAGCAGTACGTC.